Listed below are T cell receptor beta chains from one sample, sequenced in a study of a mutant IDH1 vaccine in newly diagnosed glioma. What these receptors recognize is not known. Method: immunoSEQ multiplex PCR; TCRdb's copy keeps in-frame clones and lacks some. The sample carries tens of thousands of clones, around 77% recorded once. The sequencing here drew on PBMCs, taken from a glioma patient whose treatment included an IDH1 peptide vaccine. These receptors all stem from a woman between 18 and 29 years old with glioma. The CDR3 runs from the conserved cysteine through the conserved F or W. D genes are given only for firm matches. Rows may omit the clone size; those that give it use once, few, many or a size class.

clone size,V gene,J gene,D gene,CDR3 protein,CDR3 DNA
NA,TRBV25-1,TRBJ1-2,NA,CATRTETYSGYTF,TGTGCCACCAGGACAGAAACTTACTCGGGCTACACCTTC
NA,TRBV7-8,TRBJ2-7,NA,CASSLNREYEQYF,TGTGCCAGCAGCTTAAACAGAGAATACGAGCAGTACTTC
few,TRBV20-1,TRBJ1-1,NA,CSAILNTEAFF,TGCAGTGCGATCTTGAACACTGAAGCTTTCTTT
NA,TRBV5-1,TRBJ2-1,NA,CASSFGTAGDEQFF,TGCGCCAGCAGCTTCGGGACCGCCGGGGATGAGCAGTTCTTC
NA,TRBV11-2,TRBJ2-7,TRBD2,CASSSGGAGEQYF,TGTGCCAGCAGTAGCGGGGGGGCCGGCGAGCAGTACTTC
NA,TRBV19,TRBJ1-5,NA,CASSETPTGNQPQHF,TGTGCCAGTAGTGAGACCCCGACGGGAAATCAGCCCCAGCATTTT
NA,TRBV28,TRBJ1-3,NA,CASSPKDTRAGNTIYF,TGTGCCAGCAGTCCGAAGGACACAAGGGCTGGAAACACCATATATTTT
NA,TRBV14,TRBJ2-2,NA,CASSLTYAGELFF,TGTGCCAGCAGCCTTACATACGCCGGGGAGCTGTTTTTT
NA,TRBV4-2,TRBJ2-2,TRBD1,CASSRSGQATNTGELFF,TGTGCCAGCAGCCGTTCAGGACAGGCCACGAACACCGGGGAGCTGTTTTTT
NA,TRBV6-5,TRBJ2-3,NA,CASRPWGGIADTQYF,TGTGCCAGCAGGCCGTGGGGGGGCATCGCAGATACGCAGTATTTT
NA,TRBV7-9,TRBJ1-5,NA,CASSFGLGWSNQPQHF,TGTGCCAGCAGCTTCGGACTAGGATGGAGCAATCAGCCCCAGCATTTT
once,TRBV7-9,TRBJ2-7,NA,CASSLVFGGRAEQYF,TGTGCCAGCAGCTTAGTCTTCGGTGGAAGGGCGGAGCAGTACTTC
NA,TRBV6-5,TRBJ1-4,NA,CASSYSKTPKKLFF,TGTGCCAGCAGTTACTCTAAGACCCCAAAAAAACTGTTTTTT
NA,TRBV6-1,TRBJ1-1,TRBD1,CASRTGTVTEAFF,TGTGCCAGCAGGACAGGGACCGTCACTGAAGCTTTCTTT
few,TRBV7-9,TRBJ1-1,NA,CASSYPSPANTEAFF,TGTGCCAGCAGCTACCCCTCCCCAGCGAACACTGAAGCTTTCTTT
NA,TRBV5-5,TRBJ2-7,NA,CASSSRILYEQYF,TGTGCCAGCAGCTCCCGGATCCTTTACGAGCAGTACTTC
few,TRBV19,TRBJ2-1,NA,CASSDRPVNEQFF,TGTGCCAGTAGTGATCGGCCTGTAAATGAGCAGTTCTTC
NA,TRBV28,TRBJ2-7,TRBD2,CASSFSSGTSGIYEQYF,TGTGCCAGCAGTTTCTCATCCGGGACTAGCGGGATCTACGAGCAGTACTTC
NA,TRBV18,TRBJ1-1,NA,CASSPLADPTEAFF,TGTGCCAGCTCACCACTAGCAGACCCCACTGAAGCTTTCTTT
NA,TRBV5-4,TRBJ2-3,NA,CASSLDQGETDTQYF,TGTGCCAGCAGCTTGGACCAGGGAGAGACAGATACGCAGTATTTT
NA,TRBV20-1,TRBJ1-2,NA,CSASAVSGYTF,TGCAGTGCTAGTGCGGTTAGTGGCTACACCTTC
NA,TRBV13,TRBJ1-5,NA,CASSLSGTRAQPQHF,TGTGCCAGCAGCTTGTCCGGGACAAGGGCACAGCCCCAGCATTTT
few,TRBV27,TRBJ1-1,NA,CAIGAPFGRGRTEAFF,TGTGCCATTGGGGCTCCGTTTGGGAGGGGGAGGACTGAAGCTTTCTTT
NA,TRBV7-2,TRBJ1-2,NA,CASGNGRSEGYTF,TGTGCCAGCGGCAACGGACGGTCTGAAGGCTACACCTTC
NA,TRBV5-4,TRBJ2-3,NA,CASTRTAGGPRTDTQYF,TGTGCCAGCACCAGAACGGCTGGCGGCCCCCGCACAGATACGCAGTATTTT
NA,TRBV28,TRBJ2-5,TRBD2,CASSSGTSVKTQYF,TGTGCCAGCAGTTCCGGGACTAGCGTGAAGACCCAGTACTTC
NA,TRBV4-3,TRBJ2-3,TRBD2,CASSQDDAGGTDTQYF,TGCGCCAGCAGCCAAGATGACGCGGGAGGCACAGATACGCAGTATTTT
NA,TRBV6-5,TRBJ1-6,NA,CASTSSGGHNSPLHF,TGTGCCAGCACCTCATCGGGGGGTCACAATTCACCCCTCCACTTT
once,TRBV4-2,TRBJ2-1,NA,CASSQDGTGPFNEQFF,TGTGCCAGCAGCCAAGATGGGACGGGCCCCTTCAATGAGCAGTTCTTC
once,TRBV5-3,TRBJ2-7,NA,CARASRRKDYEQYF,TGTGCCAGAGCCTCGCGACGGAAGGACTACGAGCAGTACTTC
NA,TRBV13,TRBJ2-7,NA,CASSLRSYEQYF,TGTGCCAGCAGCTTACGTAGCTACGAGCAGTACTTC
NA,TRBV2,TRBJ1-4,NA,CASRGLGGRYEKLFF,TGTGCCAGCAGGGGCCTTGGGGGGAGGTACGAAAAACTGTTTTTT
NA,TRBV7-9,TRBJ2-2,NA,CASSLQGTGELFF,TGTGCCAGCAGCTTACAGGGTACCGGGGAGCTGTTTTTT
NA,TRBV4-1,TRBJ2-5,NA,CASSQDMTRSFGETQYF,TGCGCCAGCAGCCAAGATATGACCCGCTCTTTTGGAGAGACCCAGTACTTC
NA,TRBV4-2,TRBJ1-2,NA,CASSLGEGGYTF,TGTGCCAGCAGCCTGGGGGAGGGTGGCTACACCTTC
NA,TRBV29-1,TRBJ2-1,NA,CSVDRGVDEQFF,TGCAGCGTTGACAGGGGGGTCGATGAGCAGTTCTTC
once,TRBV7-9,TRBJ2-2,TRBD2,CASSWTSGNTGELFF,TGTGCCAGCAGCTGGACTAGCGGGAACACCGGGGAGCTGTTTTTT
once,TRBV5-8,TRBJ1-5,TRBD1,CASSIGTDSYSNQPQHF,TGTGCCAGCAGTATAGGGACAGACTCTTATAGCAATCAGCCCCAGCATTTT
NA,TRBV11-2,TRBJ2-3,TRBD2,CASSLVAGEADTQYF,TGTGCCAGCAGCTTAGTAGCGGGAGAAGCAGATACGCAGTATTTT
NA,TRBV2,TRBJ1-1,TRBD1,CASSRRQGAGTEAFF,TGTGCCAGCAGTCGCCGACAGGGGGCCGGGACTGAAGCTTTCTTT
NA,TRBV6-6,TRBJ1-4,NA,CASSPTPQGTNEKLFF,TGTGCCAGCAGTCCTACCCCACAGGGAACTAATGAAAAACTGTTTTTT
NA,TRBV6-5,TRBJ1-1,NA,CASSYLRRNGTEAFF,TGTGCCAGCAGTTACCTGAGAAGGAACGGGACTGAAGCTTTCTTT
NA,TRBV4-1,TRBJ1-6,TRBD1,CASRLGQEYNSPLHF,TGCGCCAGCAGGTTGGGACAGGAATATAATTCACCCCTCCACTTT
NA,TRBV27,TRBJ2-5,TRBD2,CASKWASGRKETQYF,TGTGCCAGCAAATGGGCTAGCGGGAGGAAGGAGACCCAGTACTTC
NA,TRBV29-1,TRBJ2-2,NA,CSVERYPNTGELFF,TGCAGCGTTGAACGCTACCCGAACACCGGGGAGCTGTTTTTT
NA,TRBV29-1,TRBJ2-6,NA,CSVGELSGANVLTF,TGCAGCGTAGGGGAGTTGTCTGGGGCCAACGTCCTGACTTTC